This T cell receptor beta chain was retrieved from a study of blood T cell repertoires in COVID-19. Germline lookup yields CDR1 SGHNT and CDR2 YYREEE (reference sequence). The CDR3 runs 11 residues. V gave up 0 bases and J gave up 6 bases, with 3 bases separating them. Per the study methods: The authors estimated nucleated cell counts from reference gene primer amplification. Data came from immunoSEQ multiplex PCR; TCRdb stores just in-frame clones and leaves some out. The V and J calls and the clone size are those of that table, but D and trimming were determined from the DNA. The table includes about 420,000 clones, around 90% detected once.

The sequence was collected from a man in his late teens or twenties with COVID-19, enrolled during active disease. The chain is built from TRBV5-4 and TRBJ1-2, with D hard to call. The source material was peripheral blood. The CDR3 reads CASSLGNGYTF. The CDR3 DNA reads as TGTGCCAGCAGCTTGGGTAATGGCTACACCTTC. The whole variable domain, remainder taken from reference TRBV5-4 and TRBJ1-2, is ETGVTQSPTHLIKTRGQQVTLRCSSQSGHNTVSWYQQALGQGPQFIFQYYREEENGRGNFPPRFSGLQFPNYSSELNVNALELDDSALYLCASSLGNGYTFGSGTRLTVV.